This TCR beta chain was obtained from a study of T cells in localized non-small cell lung cancer. Study results and caveats: T cell clonality was highest in uninvolved adjacent lung, above tumor.

Data came from immunoSEQ multiplex PCR; TCRdb stores just in-frame clones and leaves some out. Altogether around 67,000 clones are present, almost 90% being singletons, with the ten largest covering about 2%. The CDR3 consists of 14 residues. Trimming removed 1 base at V and 6 bases at J, with 12 bases between. Germline V lookup: CDR1 MGHDK, CDR2 SYGVNS. Remarks on this clone: The antigen remains unidentified.

This material consisted of peripheral blood, taken before any cancer treatment. The J gene is TRBJ1-2, the V gene TRBV25-1; TRBD1 might be the D (5 bases). This clonotype was obtained from a woman aged 40-69 years with stage I lung adenocarcinoma. DNA for the CDR3: TGTGCCAGCAGTGAATCTGGCAGGGTAGATGGCTACACCTTC. It translates to CASSESGRVDGYTF.